This entry lists 26 T cell receptor beta chains sequenced from one sample in a study of cytomegalovirus exposure and HLA in healthy donors. Sequencing was performed with immunoSEQ multiplex PCR; in TCRdb, only in-frame clones are kept and a portion is missing. The profile shows fewer than 400,000 clones, just over 85% of them singletons. The specimen sequenced was PBMCs. These receptors were taken from a woman aged 18-29 years in good health and CMV-seronegative.

The chain employs TRBV6-9 and TRBJ2-7; TRBD2 is a possible D gene (5 bases). The CDR3 runs to 16 residues. The V gene's germline CDR1 is MNHGY and CDR2 SVAAGI. Trimming shortened V by 4 bases and J by 2 bases, and 18 bases separated the two germline ends. The DNA for the CDR3 is TGTGCCAGCAGTTCCCGACATCGGGGAAGGGCCTACGAGCAGTACTTC. It translates to CASSSRHRGRAYEQYF.

The genes are TRBV9 and TRBJ1-4; 8 nucleotides agree with TRBD1. Trimming took 0 bases from V and 8 from J; bases not matched to a gene: 3. Germline CDR1 reads SGDLS; CDR2 reads YYNGEE. The length of the CDR3 is 14 residues. The CDR3 nucleotides are TGTGCCAGCAGCGTAGGGACAGGGAAGGAAAAACTGTTTTTT. It is translated as CASSVGTGKEKLFF.

The chain has TRBV20-1 and TRBJ2-7; no definite D call. CDR1 and CDR2 (germline): DFQATT, SNEGSKA (reference sequence). CDR3 length equals 11 residues. Trimming took 5 bases from V and 2 from J, leaving 7 bases between them. CDR3 DNA: TGCAGTGCTCCCGACACCTACGAGCAGTACTTC. Translated, it gives CSAPDTYEQYF.

This clone was seen once. The chain joins TRBV5-1 to TRBJ1-1; 9 positions match TRBD1. V was clipped by 0 bases and J by 7 bases; unmatched bases: 7. Germline CDR1 and CDR2: SGHRS and YFSETQ. CDR3 length: 15 amino acids. The CDR3 protein is CASSLDRGRLIEAFF. The CDR3, as DNA: TGCGCCAGCAGCTTGGACAGGGGGCGCTTGATTGAAGCTTTCTTT.

This clone was counted a few times. The genes are TRBV6-5 and TRBJ1-4; D is ambiguous. Germline CDR1 is MNHEY and CDR2 is SVGAGI. V was trimmed by 0 bases and J by 8 bases, leaving 13 bases between them. The CDR3 is 15 amino acids. The CDR3, as DNA: TGTGCCAGCAGTTACTCTCCCTCCCGAGGGGAAAAACTGTTTTTT. Protein: CASSYSPSRGEKLFF.

This chain links TRBV19 with TRBJ2-2, with TRBD2 matching over 9 bases. The CDR3 sequence is 13 residues long. V dropped 4 bases and J dropped 10; count of bases not matched to a gene: 4. Germline V gene lookup returns CDR1 LNHDA and CDR2 SQIVND (reference sequence). In nucleotides, the CDR3 is TGTGCCAGTAGTACTAGCGGGGCGGAGGAGCTGTTTTTT. Amino acid sequence: CASSTSGAEELFF.

The chain couples TRBV9 to TRBJ1-3; TRBD1 agrees at 8 bases. The germline V gene has CDR1 SGDLS and CDR2 YYNGEE. CDR3 size: 17 residues. With V trimmed by 3 bases and J by 3 bases, 11 bases remained unmatched. In DNA, the CDR3 is TGTGCCAGCAGCGCATTTCCTCAGGGGGCTGGTGGAAACACCATATATTTT. Translating gives CASSAFPQGAGGNTIYF.

This chain joins TRBV6-5 and TRBJ1-4; unclear D gene. This CDR3 comprises 14 residues. V was cut by 10 bases and J by 10 bases, with 22 bases left in between. Germline V lookup: CDR1 MNHEY, CDR2 SVGAGI. The DNA for the CDR3 is TGTGCCACGCGCCCGAGCCCGACGGGAGGAAAACTGTTTTTT. It yields the protein CATRPSPTGGKLFF.

The V call is TRBV9, the J call TRBJ2-3; 8 positions agree with TRBD2. The CDR3 length is 15 residues. Germline V gene lookup returns CDR1 SGDLS and CDR2 YYNGEE. The junction had 3 bases not matched to a gene; V was cut back by 3 bases and J by 0 bases. The CDR3 bases are TGTGCCAGCAGCGCACTAGCGGAAAGCACAGATACGCAGTATTTT. Residues: CASSALAESTDTQYF.

The V gene is TRBV7-2, the J gene TRBJ1-4; perhaps TRBD1 as D (5 bases). Germline V gene data show CDR1 as SGHTA and CDR2 as FQGNSA. Trimming took 1 base from V and 7 from J, leaving 10 bases between them. The CDR3 length is 14 residues. The CDR3 reads CASSLEQGGEKLFF. CDR3 bases: TGTGCCAGCAGCTTAGAGCAGGGAGGTGAAAAACTGTTTTTT. Together with reference TRBV7-2 and TRBJ1-4, the CDR3 gives the full variable domain: GAGVSQSPSNKVTEKGKDVELRCDPISGHTALYWYRQSLGQGLEFLIYFQGNSAPDKSGLPSDRFSAERTGGSVSTLTIQRTQQEDSAVYLCASSLEQGGEKLFFGSGTQLSVL.

The chain combines TRBV6-6 with TRBJ1-2; TRBD1 might be the D (5 bases). The germline V gene has CDR1 MNHNY and CDR2 SVGAGI (reference sequence). Trimming removed 5 bases from V and 5 bases from J, with 9 bases in between. This CDR3 is 12 amino acids long. Here the CDR3 DNA reads TGTGCCAGCAGTCAACAGGAGTATGGCTACACCTTC. It yields the protein CASSQQEYGYTF.

The chain uses TRBV30 and TRBJ2-7; tentative D call: TRBD1 (6 bases). The CDR3 is made up of 13 amino acids. The V gene lost 3 bases and the J gene lost 4 bases, with 13 bases spanning the gap. CDR1 and CDR2 (germline): GTSNPN, SVGIG (reference sequence). The CDR3 sequence is CAWSRGRIYEQYF. For the CDR3, the DNA is TGTGCCTGGAGCAGGGGACGGATTTACGAGCAGTACTTC.

The J gene is TRBJ2-7, the V gene TRBV6-6, with 8 bases fitting TRBD1. The CDR3 has 13 residues. V was pared by 6 bases and J by 5 bases, with 6 bases of the junction left unmatched. Germline assignment: CDR1 MNHNY and CDR2 SVGAGI (reference sequence). The CDR3 sequence: CASSKDRGHEQYF. Written as DNA, the CDR3 is TGTGCCAGCAGCAAAGACAGGGGCCACGAGCAGTACTTC.

The gene calls are TRBV4-2 and TRBJ2-7, with 7 bases matching TRBD2. CDR3 length: 15 amino acids. CDR1 LGHNA and CDR2 YNFKEQ come from the germline V gene. V lost 1 base to trimming and J lost 0 bases; unmatched junction nucleotides: 3. The CDR3 DNA sequence: TGTGCCAGCAGCCAAGGCCGGGGGGACTCCTACGAGCAGTACTTC. It specifies CASSQGRGDSYEQYF.

The genes are TRBV9 and TRBJ2-4, with 7 bases identical to TRBD1. There are 16 residues in the CDR3. Unmatched junction bases numbered 9, after V lost 4 bases and J lost 2 bases. Germline V lookup: CDR1 SGDLS, CDR2 YYNGEE. CDR3: CASSLYPTGSKNIQYF. The DNA of the CDR3 is TGTGCCAGCAGCCTCTACCCGACAGGGTCCAAAAACATTCAGTACTTC.

This chain connects TRBV25-1 to TRBJ2-2, with D possibly TRBD1 on 5 matching bases. Per germline, CDR1 MGHDK and CDR2 SYGVNS. V shed 3 bases and J shed 9 bases, with 14 bases lying between them. This CDR3 spans 14 amino acids. The CDR3 sequence is CASSDQGELRELFF. CDR3 nucleotides: TGTGCCAGCAGTGACCAGGGTGAGCTTCGGGAGCTGTTTTTT.

This clone has only a few counts. The gene calls are TRBV25-1 and TRBJ2-5; possible D gene TRBD2, 6 bases. CDR3 length: 14 amino acids. Germline V CDR1 and CDR2: MGHDK, SYGVNS. V was trimmed by 3 bases and J by 4 bases, leaving 12 bases between them. The chain's CDR3 is CASSEGGDPETQYF. CDR3 bases: TGTGCCAGCAGTGAGGGGGGAGATCCAGAGACCCAGTACTTC.

This chain links TRBV30 with TRBJ1-2; 7 bases are shared with TRBD1. V shed 3 bases, J shed 6 bases, and the junction held 13 bases outside the gene matches. Germline V gives CDR1 GTSNPN, CDR2 SVGIG (reference sequence). The CDR3 spans 15 residues. The CDR3 sequence: CAWSQYLTGSDGYTF. The CDR3 nucleotides read TGTGCCTGGAGCCAATACCTGACAGGGTCCGATGGCTACACCTTC.

The chain recombines TRBV9 with TRBJ1-1, with 8 positions matching TRBD1. CDR1 SGDLS and CDR2 YYNGEE come from the germline V gene. This CDR3 has 13 amino acids. Germline trimming cut 2 bases from V and 6 bases from J; bases unmatched to any gene: 3. This CDR3 reads CASSVGQGSEAFF. The DNA of the CDR3 is TGTGCCAGCAGCGTCGGACAGGGCTCTGAAGCTTTCTTT.

The chain is built from TRBV4-2 and TRBJ2-1; the D gene is possibly TRBD1 (6 bases). The CDR3 consists of 12 residues. CDR1 and CDR2 from the germline V gene are LGHNA and YNFKEQ. Trimming took 5 bases from V and 10 from J, leaving 12 bases between them. For the CDR3, the DNA is TGTGCCAGCAGCTCCCGACAGGACGAGCAGTTCTTC. Translating gives CASSSRQDEQFF.

A word on this clone: One end of the junction fails to match germline, which may point to a read error. The rearrangement joins TRBV7-7 to TRBJ2-1; 7 bases are shared with TRBD1. Germline-derived CDR1 and CDR2 are SSHAT and FNYEAQ (reference sequence). The CDR3 totals 16 residues. The CDR3 nucleotides read TGTGCTAGCAGCTTAGCCGGGACAGTAGCCTACAATGAGCAGTTCTTC. This gives the protein CASSLAGTVAYNEQFF.

This rearrangement joins TRBV7-3 to TRBJ2-2; D call uncertain. CDR1 SGHTA and CDR2 FQGTGA come from the germline V gene. The length of the CDR3 is 14 residues. V lost 2 bases and J 3 bases, leaving 7 bases between the germline ends. In DNA, the CDR3 is TGTGCCAGCAGCTTATTTTCAGACACCGGGGAGCTGTTTTTT. This translates into CASSLFSDTGELFF.

The genes are TRBV7-2 and TRBJ2-7; D uncertain. The ends were cut back, 4 bases at V and 2 bases at J, with 15 bases in the middle. CDR3 length equals 15 residues. Germline-derived CDR1 and CDR2 are SGHTA and FQGNSA. The CDR3 here is CASSSDWYYAYEQYF. The DNA for the CDR3 is TGTGCCAGCAGCTCCGACTGGTACTACGCCTACGAGCAGTACTTC.

This sequence joins TRBV11-1 and TRBJ2-7, with D perhaps matching TRBD2 (5 bases). CDR1 SGHAT and CDR2 FQDESV come from the germline V gene (reference sequence). The CDR3 is 15 amino acids. Trimming cost V 4 bases and J 2 bases, with 15 bases left between them. In nucleotides, the CDR3 is TGTGCCAGCAGCTCGCCCACACTAGAAACCTACGAGCAGTACTTC. As protein: CASSSPTLETYEQYF.

There are a few counts of this clone. The J gene is TRBJ2-1, the V gene TRBV7-3; 7 bases are shared with TRBD2. Trimming cost V 3 bases and J 10 bases; bases outside gene matches: 9. The germline V gene encodes CDR1 SGHTA and CDR2 FQGTGA. CDR3 size: 14 residues. This CDR3 reads CASSLASRDYEQFF. For the CDR3, the DNA is TGTGCCAGCAGCTTGGCGAGCCGGGACTACGAGCAGTTCTTC.

This clone was seen once. The chain joins TRBV11-2 to TRBJ2-7; 7 bases line up with TRBD1. Germline V gene lookup returns CDR1 SGHAT and CDR2 FQNNGV. The CDR3 is made up of 14 amino acids. V shed 5 bases, J shed 3 bases, and the junction held 7 bases outside the gene matches. The CDR3 region is CASSLLTGYYEQYF. The CDR3 bases are TGTGCCAGCAGCCTCCTGACAGGGTACTACGAGCAGTACTTC.